The 22 T cell receptor beta chains listed next were all sequenced from one sample in a study of CD8 T cells in ankylosing spondylitis (dated by TCRdb to about 2017). The paper as a whole reports these results and caveats: A TCR beta motif made up of eight highly homologous amino acid variants appeared to be characteristic of blood from ankylosing spondylitis patients.

Library prep was done by 5' RACE. Sequencing relied on an Illumina HiSeq 2500. Using fastp at Q25 and MiXCR, TCRdb reprocessed the public reads and kept productive beta chains. One record per CDR3 amino acid sequence lists the most common genes and DNA. Counted in this sample were about 220,000 distinct CDR3 sequences; approximately 7.3% of them appeared once. About 14% of the sample is held by the ten biggest clonotypes. Their target antigens are unknown. Sequencing input: blood, either unsorted or a sorted T cell fraction (not recorded which). These receptors were obtained from a male donor with ankylosing spondylitis.

This clonotype has at least ten counts. V gene TRBV20-1 combines with J gene TRBJ1-1, with D unclear. The CDR3 has 13 residues. V gave up 3 bases and J gave up 8 bases, with 16 bases separating them. Per the germline V gene, CDR1 is DFQATT and CDR2 is SNEGSKA (reference sequence). Here the CDR3 reads CSASPVSIPEAFF. The CDR3 coding sequence is TGCAGTGCTAGCCCCGTATCGATCCCCGAAGCTTTCTTT.

This clonotype was picked up many times. One end of the junction fails to match germline, which may point to a read error. The chain is built from TRBV20-1 and TRBJ1-2; TRBD1 matches at 9 bases. The CDR3 contains 9 residues. Per the germline V gene, CDR1 is DFQATT and CDR2 is SNEGSKA (reference sequence). The DNA of the CDR3 is TGCAGTGCGAACCGGGACAGGGCCTTC. It specifies CSANRDRAF.

DNA of the CDR3: TGTGCCAGCAGCTTGTACATAGCGGGAGATTCCTACGAGCAGTACTTC. Protein product: CASSLYIAGDSYEQYF. This chain uses TRBV5-5 with TRBJ2-7; 9 bases fit TRBD2. Germline CDR1 SGHKS, CDR2 YYEKEE (reference sequence). The CDR3 runs to 16 residues. V shed 1 base and J 1 base; nucleotides not matched to a gene: 6.

This clonotype occurred many times. This sequence joins TRBV6-5 and TRBJ2-7; D unresolved. The CDR3 contains 15 residues. The V end lost 0 bases, the J end lost 2 bases, and 11 bases lay between the germline ends. In germline, CDR1 is MNHEY, CDR2 SVGAGI. CDR3 protein: CASSYSKGAAYEQYF. DNA of the CDR3: TGTGCCAGCAGTTACTCGAAAGGCGCAGCCTACGAGCAGTACTTC.

This clonotype was recorded many times. CDR3 nucleotides: TGTGCCAGCAGTTTGTCGGGAGTAAGTTTGGAGACCCAGTACTTC. This encodes CASSLSGVSLETQYF. The rearrangement joins TRBV12-3 or TRBV12-4 to TRBJ2-5; D perhaps matches TRBD2 (6 bases). This CDR3 has 15 amino acids. Deletions cut 3 bases from V and 5 bases from J, with 16 bases between.

The V gene is TRBV7-9, the J gene TRBJ2-2; D may be TRBD1 or TRBD2 (5 bases each). Trimming stripped 1 base from V and 5 bases from J, with 11 bases between. Germline V gene data show CDR1 as SEHNR and CDR2 as FQNEAQ (reference sequence). This CDR3 has 15 amino acids. CDR3 in DNA: TGTGCCAGCAGCTTAGACGGGGCAGGAACCGGGGAGCTGTTTTTT. Amino acid sequence: CASSLDGAGTGELFF.

This clonotype was observed at least ten times. The chain carries TRBV5-1 and TRBJ2-7; either TRBD1 or TRBD2 may fit D (5 bases each). CDR3 length equals 15 residues. V was pared by 0 bases and J by 3 bases, with 13 bases between. CDR1 is SGHRS and CDR2 is YFSETQ in the germline V gene. Written as DNA, the CDR3 is TGCGCCAGCAGCTTGGATGGGTTGGGGGTCTACGAGCAGTACTTC. It codes for CASSLDGLGVYEQYF.

This clonotype has ten or more counts. Mismatch with germline at one junction end may stem from a read error. The V call is TRBV7-7, the J call TRBJ2-5, with D perhaps TRBD1 (5 bases). This CDR3 spans 14 amino acids. Germline V gene data show CDR1 as SSHAT and CDR2 as FNYEAQ (reference sequence). The chain's CDR3 is CASSYRLSSETQYF. CDR3 nucleotide sequence: TGTGCTAGCAGCTACAGGTTATCATCGGAGACCCAGTACTTC.

Remarks on this clonotype: Given a much more abundant clone one base away, this may be a read error. Written as DNA, the CDR3 is TGTGCCAGCAGCCTAATAGCGGGAGGGGACTACAATGAGCAGCTCTTC. Protein sequence: CASSLIAGGDYNEQLF. V gene TRBV6-2 or TRBV6-3 combines with J gene TRBJ2-1, with 11 nucleotides matching TRBD2. This CDR3 is built from 16 residues. Germline V gene data show CDR1 as MNHEY and CDR2 as SVGEGT.

This clonotype occurred many times. This chain links TRBV29-1 with TRBJ2-4, with a possible D match to TRBD1 (5 bases). Germline lookup yields CDR1 SQVTM and CDR2 ANQGSEA. V was pared by 7 bases and J by 0 bases, with 10 bases between. CDR3 size: 13 residues. The CDR3 DNA follows: TGCAGCGCAAGGACATTAGCCAAAAACATTCAGTACTTC. Its protein product is CSARTLAKNIQYF. Variable domain in full (rest from reference TRBV29-1 and TRBJ2-4): SAVISQKPSRDICQRGTSLTIQCQVDSQVTMMFWYRQQPGQSLTLIATANQGSEATYESGFVIDKFPISRPNLTFSTLTVSNMSPEDSSIYLCSARTLAKNIQYFGAGTRLSVL.

In this sample, this clonotype turned up a few times. The rearrangement joins TRBV11-1 to TRBJ2-6, with 10 bases identical to TRBD1. Germline CDR1 is SGHAT and CDR2 is FQDESV (reference sequence). CDR3 length equals 19 residues. The J segment lost 2 bases and the V segment lost 3 bases, leaving 10 bases of the junction unmatched. The CDR3 sequence is CASSFPRSGQGAGANVLTF. Written as DNA, the CDR3 is TGTGCCAGCAGCTTCCCTAGAAGCGGACAGGGGGCTGGGGCCAACGTCCTGACTTTC.

This clonotype was observed at least ten times. This sequence joins TRBV7-2 and TRBJ1-5, with a tentative D call TRBD1 (6 bases). The V gene lost 1 base and the J gene lost 6 bases, with 10 bases spanning the gap. The CDR3 runs 14 residues. Germline V CDR1 and CDR2: SGHTA, FQGNSA. The DNA of the CDR3 is TGTGCCAGCAGCTTAGAGGGGGGCTTTCAGCCCCAGCATTTT. Protein: CASSLEGGFQPQHF.

At least ten counts were recorded for this clonotype. The V call is TRBV4-3, the J call TRBJ1-1; D gene unclear. This CDR3 is 13 amino acids long. V was shortened by 1 base and J by 8 bases, with 11 bases between the two germline ends. In germline, CDR1 is LGHNA, CDR2 YSLEER. CDR3 sequence reads: CASSQVLAAEAFF. The CDR3 nucleotides are TGCGCCAGCAGCCAAGTGCTGGCGGCAGAAGCTTTCTTT.

There are many counts of this clonotype. This sequence joins TRBV7-9 and TRBJ2-1; D unclear. The CDR3 has 14 amino acids. The germline CDR1 and CDR2 sequences are SEHNR and FQNEAQ (reference sequence). V lost 5 bases and J lost 7, with 15 bases in between. In DNA, the CDR3 is TGTGCCAGCAGCACAGCACTAAGGCGGAATGAGCAGTTCTTC. Translating it yields CASSTALRRNEQFF.

This chain connects TRBV3-1 to TRBJ2-7; 9 nucleotides align to TRBD2. V trimming: 10 bases; J trimming: 2 bases; junction bases outside the gene matches: 21. This CDR3 spans 18 amino acids. Germline V CDR1 and CDR2: LGHDT, YNNKEL (reference sequence). The DNA of the CDR3 is TGTGCCACCTCCCAAGATCAAGTAGCGGCGGGAGGGCCCTACGAGCAGTACTTC. Its protein is CATSQDQVAAGGPYEQYF.

This clonotype was found many times. The chain combines TRBV7-9 with TRBJ2-5; a weak D match, TRBD2 (7 bases). The CDR3 is 14 residues long. Trimming cost V 4 bases and J 8 bases, with 17 bases left between them. Germline CDR1 is SEHNR and CDR2 is FQNEAQ (reference sequence). The CDR3: CASSSPGGHRTQYF. Written as DNA, the CDR3 is TGTGCCAGCAGCTCCCCGGGGGGACACCGAACCCAGTACTTC.

This chain links TRBV27 with TRBJ1-3; D call uncertain. CDR1 and CDR2 from the germline V gene are MNHEY and SMNVEV (reference sequence). This CDR3 has 16 residues. Trimming cost V 2 bases and J 4 bases, with 15 bases left between them. The CDR3 nucleotides read TGTGCCAGCAGTTTAATTCCCCTCGGAGGGGGAAACACCATATATTTT. Protein: CASSLIPLGGGNTIYF.

This clonotype has ten or more counts. The rearrangement links TRBV11-2 to TRBJ2-7, with 9 bases that match TRBD2. The CDR3 extends over 13 amino acids. V lost 6 bases and J lost 9; bases outside the gene matches: 9. Germline values: CDR1 SGHAT, CDR2 FQNNGV. CDR3 loop: CASSLAGSLGQYF. The CDR3 DNA sequence: TGTGCCAGCAGTCTAGCGGGATCACTGGGGCAGTACTTC.

The chain joins TRBV5-1 to TRBJ1-2; a weak D match, TRBD1 (5 bases). The CDR3 is 12 residues long. Between the trimmed V and J ends, which lost 4 bases and 8 bases, there was a span of 12 bases. Germline V gene data show CDR1 as SGHRS and CDR2 as YFSETQ. The CDR3 coding sequence is TGCGCCAGCAGCCCGGGGGGATGGGGCTACACCTTC. Its protein product is CASSPGGWGYTF.

This clonotype turned up a few times. The V and J genes are TRBV6-5 and TRBJ1-2; the D is unclear. The CDR3 spans 12 residues. Trimming left V 4 bases short and J 5 bases short, with 8 bases between. In germline, CDR1 is MNHEY, CDR2 SVGAGI. The CDR3 reads CASSSPSYGYTF. The CDR3 coding sequence is TGTGCCAGCAGTTCCCCATCATATGGCTACACCTTC.

This rearrangement joins TRBV5-6 to TRBJ1-1; D not resolved. Germline V CDR1 and CDR2: SGHDT, YYEEEE. The V and J ends lost 5 bases and 6 bases respectively, with 17 bases between them. The CDR3 runs 14 residues. The CDR3 DNA reads as TGTGCCAGCAGGATCTTCGCGGCCCTCCCTGAAGCTTTCTTT. This codes for CASRIFAALPEAFF. Together with reference TRBV5-6 and TRBJ1-1, the CDR3 gives the full variable domain: DAGVTQSPTHLIKTRGQQVTLRCSPKSGHDTVSWYQQALGQGPQFIFQYYEEEERQRGNFPDRFSGHQFPNYSSELNVNALLLGDSALYLCASRIFAALPEAFFGQGTRLTVV.

This clonotype came up many times. V and J are TRBV9 and TRBJ2-7; TRBD2 is a possible D gene (6 bases). Trimming stripped 4 bases from V and 4 bases from J, with 15 bases between. The CDR3 contains 14 residues. Germline CDR1 and CDR2: SGDLS and YYNGEE. CDR3 sequence reads: CASSQGGADYEQYF. DNA of the CDR3: TGTGCCAGCAGCCAAGGAGGGGCCGATTACGAGCAGTACTTC.